Shown below are 4 T cell receptor beta chains from a single sample sequenced in a study of radiotherapy plus CTLA-4 blockade in lung cancer. This table comes from immunoSEQ multiplex PCR, and its TCRdb copy is limited to in-frame clones, with some not included. Of about 44,000 clones listed, more than 70% are singletons. Specimen: peripheral blood, collected from a patient treated with radiotherapy plus ipilimumab. All receptors come from a human donor with non-small cell lung cancer whose response to radiotherapy plus ipilimumab could not be evaluated.

The chain carries TRBV19 and TRBJ1-1; 9 nucleotides line up with TRBD1. With 7 bases clipped from V and 1 base from J, the junction kept 10 bases outside the gene matches. Per the germline V gene, CDR1 is LNHDA and CDR2 is SQIVND (reference sequence). The CDR3 extends over 16 amino acids. In DNA form, the CDR3 reads TGTGCCAGTACCCTAGGACAGGGGCGGTGGAACACTGAAGCTTTCTTT. Amino acids: CASTLGQGRWNTEAFF.

Concerning this clone itself: A read error may produce the germline difference seen at one junction end. The chain joins TRBV7-2 to TRBJ2-1; 9 bases align to TRBD1. The CDR3 is 15 residues long. Germline assignment: CDR1 SGHTA and CDR2 FQGNSA. DNA of the CDR3: TGTGCCAGCAGCATAGCCGGGACAGGGCATAATGAGCAGTTCTTC. Translated: CASSIAGTGHNEQFF.

CDR3 in amino acids: CASKVGGSYEQYF. CDR3 DNA: TGTGCCAGCAAGGTCGGCGGCTCCTACGAGCAGTACTTC. This chain uses TRBV6-5 with TRBJ2-7; D remains unclear. The CDR3 is made up of 13 amino acids. Per the germline V gene, CDR1 is MNHEY and CDR2 is SVGAGI. Deletions cut 7 bases from V and 0 bases from J, with 10 bases between.

The CDR3 region has the DNA TGTGCCAGCAGGTCCGGACAGAGGCATTCACCCCTCCACTTT. Residues: CASRSGQRHSPLHF. The V gene is TRBV6-5, the J gene TRBJ1-6; the D gene is possibly TRBD1 (6 bases). Trimming took off 6 bases at V and 8 bases at J, with 14 bases between the two ends. The CDR3 runs to 14 residues. Germline loops: CDR1 MNHEY, CDR2 SVGAGI.